This T cell receptor beta chain is drawn from a study of post-analysis software for immune sequencing data. Study-wide points: TRBV5-6, TRBV5-1 and TRBV20-1 belonged to a set of five TRBV segments that were more frequent in patients than controls.

Unique molecular identifiers were carried by the TCR beta cDNA libraries. Input populations of roughly 0.85 to 11 million T cells gave rise to some 500,000 cDNA molecules. From the PCR reads, TCRdb called clonotypes with MiXCR, one entry per CDR3 protein. The sample has around 180,000 distinct CDR3 sequences, roughly 30% seen once. Per germline, CDR1 SGHNT and CDR2 YENEEA. The CDR3 is made up of 16 amino acids. V was shortened by 1 base and J by 1 base, with 12 bases between the two germline ends. For this clonotype: The antigen remains unidentified.

V usage is TRBV11-3 and J usage is TRBJ2-3; D gene uncertain. Material: blood. This TCR was recovered from a girl aged 5 to 17 with multiple sclerosis. In DNA form, the CDR3 reads TGTGCCAGCAGCTTAGGGGCACACCCGGGCACAGATACGCAGTATTTT. Protein: CASSLGAHPGTDTQYF. Filled out from reference TRBV11-3 and TRBJ2-3, the complete variable domain reads EAGVVQSPRYKIIEKKQPVAFWCNPISGHNTLYWYLQNLGQGPELLIRYENEEAVDDSQLPKDRFSAERLKGVDSTLKIQPAELGDSAVYLCASSLGAHPGTDTQYFGPGTRLTVL.